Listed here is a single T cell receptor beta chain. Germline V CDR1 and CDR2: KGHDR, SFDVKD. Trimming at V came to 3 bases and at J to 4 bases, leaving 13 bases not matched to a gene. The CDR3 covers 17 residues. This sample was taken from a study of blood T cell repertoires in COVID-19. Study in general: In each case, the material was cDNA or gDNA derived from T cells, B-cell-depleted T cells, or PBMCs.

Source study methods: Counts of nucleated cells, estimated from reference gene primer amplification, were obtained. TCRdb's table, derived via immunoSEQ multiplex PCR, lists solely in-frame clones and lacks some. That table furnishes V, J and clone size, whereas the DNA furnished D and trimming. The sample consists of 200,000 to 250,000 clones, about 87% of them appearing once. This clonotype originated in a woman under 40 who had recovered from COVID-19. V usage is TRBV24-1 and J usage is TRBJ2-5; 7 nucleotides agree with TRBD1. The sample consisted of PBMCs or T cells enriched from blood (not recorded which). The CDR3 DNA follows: TGTGCCACCAGTGATGCCAAACAGGGGATCTTGGGAGAGACCCAGTACTTC. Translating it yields CATSDAKQGILGETQYF.